The TCR beta chain under discussion was sequenced for a study of neurological immune-mediated disorders. Findings and caveats of the study: A possible signature appeared as one related-CDR3 cluster, in which phylogenetic grouping placed the repertoires of 18 of 34 multiple sclerosis patients. Patients with HTLV-1-associated myelopathy showed the most TCR clonal expansion. Those with multiple sclerosis showed the least, falling below healthy controls.

It was by 5'RACE with 10-nucleotide random UMIs that the cDNA was made. In every sequencing run, more than 170 million TCR-beta sequences were generated from 15-18 subjects. MiXCR, run by TCRdb on the 5' RACE reads, gives a single entry per CDR3 protein. The table records tens of thousands of distinct CDR3 sequences, around 5% of them present only once. Per the germline V gene, CDR1 is LNHNV and CDR2 is YYDKDF (reference sequence). This CDR3 spans 16 amino acids. Trimming took 5 bases from V and 7 from J; bases not matched to a gene: 13. This clonotype appeared many times. Its target is not known. The chain uses TRBV15 and TRBJ2-1; 8 bases are shared with TRBD1. Sequencing was carried out using PBMCs. This sequence was found in a man younger than 35 with multiple sclerosis. The CDR3 DNA reads TGTGCCACCAGCGGGTCTTGGACAGGGATAATGAATGAGCAGTTCTTC. This sequence encodes CATSGSWTGIMNEQFF.